The 21 T cell receptor beta chains below come from one sample, sequenced in a study of shared clonotypes between healthy human individuals. Sequencing used immunoSEQ multiplex PCR; TCRdb keeps in-frame clones, though not all of them. Here the sample spans over 400,000 clones, over 70% being singletons. Sequencing was performed on PBMCs. The receptors shown here come from a middle-aged woman in good health. Some clones in this sample may be carry-over from other donors' samples.

This clone was recorded once. V usage is TRBV15 and J usage is TRBJ2-5, with 7 bases that match TRBD2. This CDR3 is built from 16 residues. Germline V gene data show CDR1 as LNHNV and CDR2 as YYDKDF (reference sequence). Germline trimming cut 0 bases from V and 4 bases from J; bases unmatched to any gene: 8. As DNA, the CDR3 is TGTGCCACCAGCAGAGACCTGGGGGAGGGCGGAGAGACCCAGTACTTC. This codes for CATSRDLGEGGETQYF.

In regard to this clone: A much larger clone sits a single nucleotide away, making a read error possible. V gene TRBV7-2 combines with J gene TRBJ1-1; 8 bases agree with TRBD1. The V gene's germline CDR1 is SGHTA and CDR2 FQGNSA. There are 16 residues in the CDR3. The CDR3 loop is CASSTRGPGVNAEAFF. Written as DNA, the CDR3 is TGTGCCAGCAGCACCAGGGGGCCGGGGGTGAACGCTGAAGCTTTCTTT.

The chain's CDR3 is CASSLGQGSSSYEQYF. CDR3 nucleotide sequence: TGCGCCAGCAGCTTGGGACAGGGATCGAGCTCCTACGAGCAGTACTTC. V usage is TRBV5-1 and J usage is TRBJ2-7; 7 positions agree with TRBD1. The CDR3 length is 16 residues. After removal of 0 bases from V and 0 bases from J, the junction contained 6 bases not matched to a gene. The V gene's germline CDR1 is SGHRS and CDR2 YFSETQ.

The rearrangement joins TRBV6-1 to TRBJ1-1, with TRBD1 as a possible D gene (5 bases). Looked up from germline, CDR1 is MNHNS and CDR2 is SASEGT. Deletions cut 2 bases from V and 2 bases from J, with 12 bases between. The CDR3 covers 15 residues. The CDR3 sequence: CASSEKGLLNTEAFF. CDR3 nucleotides: TGTGCCAGCAGTGAAAAGGGACTCCTAAACACTGAAGCTTTCTTT.

The chain couples TRBV28 to TRBJ2-7, with 7 bases matching TRBD1. The V gene end was trimmed by 4 bases and the J gene end by 0 bases; junction bases not matched to a gene: 9. The CDR3 loop spans 16 amino acids. Germline V gene data show CDR1 as MDHEN and CDR2 as SYDVKM. CDR3 loop: CASSSPRQGDSYEQYF. CDR3 sequence (DNA): TGTGCCAGCAGTTCGCCGCGACAGGGAGACTCCTACGAGCAGTACTTC.

Comments on this clone: It may be a read error: a sequence one base away is much more abundant. V is TRBV5-6 and J is TRBJ1-2; D is unresolved. The ends were cut back, 3 bases at V and 4 bases at J, with 10 bases in the middle. Germline V gene data show CDR1 as SGHDT and CDR2 as YYEEEE. This CDR3 is 13 amino acids long. The chain's CDR3 is CASSSKAGYGYTF. The DNA of the CDR3 is TGTGCCAGCAGCTCGAAGGCAGGCTATGGCTACACCTTC.

This rearrangement joins TRBV6-6 to TRBJ2-7; D may be TRBD1 (7 bases). Trimming stripped 3 bases from V and 3 bases from J, with 12 bases between. Germline CDR1 reads MNHNY; CDR2 reads SVGAGI (reference sequence). The CDR3 loop spans 14 amino acids. The CDR3 DNA follows: TGTGCCAGCAGTTATGGCCAGGGGGGCTACGAGCAGTACTTC. It yields the protein CASSYGQGGYEQYF.

The rearrangement joins TRBV2 to TRBJ2-7; possibly TRBD1 for D (6 bases). Deletions cut 7 bases from V and 4 bases from J, with 20 bases between. CDR1 SNHLY and CDR2 FYNNEI come from the germline V gene. The CDR3 has 15 amino acids. This chain's CDR3 is CASTFLLDRAYEQYF. In nucleotides, the CDR3 is TGTGCCAGCACCTTCCTCTTGGACAGAGCTTACGAGCAGTACTTC.

The sample holds many counts of this clone. V and J are TRBV7-8 and TRBJ2-5; D possibly matches TRBD1 or TRBD2 (5 bases each). The CDR3 is 14 residues long. V lost 6 bases, J lost 7 bases, and 18 bases lay in between. CDR1 SGHVS and CDR2 FQNEAQ come from the germline V gene. The CDR3 here is CASRRRDLEGTQYF. For the CDR3, the DNA is TGTGCCAGCAGGCGCCGGGACCTAGAGGGGACCCAGTACTTC.

The chain has TRBV10-3 and TRBJ1-6; 9 bases fit TRBD1. From germline, CDR1 is ENHRY and CDR2 SYGVKD. The CDR3 spans 15 residues. Germline trimming cut 3 bases from V and 5 bases from J; bases unmatched to any gene: 2. The CDR3 region is CAISEGTGNNSPLHF. The CDR3 DNA reads TGTGCCATCAGTGAAGGGACAGGGAATAATTCACCCCTCCACTTT.

This clone was found a few times. This likely reflects a read error, since a far larger clone is one base away. CDR3 sequence (DNA): TGCAGCGTCCCCAGGACTAGCTGGAGCTCCACCGGGGAGCTGTTTTTT. Protein sequence: CSVPRTSWSSTGELFF. The J gene is TRBJ2-2, the V gene TRBV29-1; 8 bases fit TRBD2. Germline assignment: CDR1 SQVTM and CDR2 ANQGSEA. Trimming cost V 6 bases and J 4 bases; bases outside gene matches: 13. CDR3 size: 16 residues.

The chain is built from TRBV29-1 and TRBJ2-5; 12 bases match TRBD2. Germline assignment: CDR1 SQVTM and CDR2 ANQGSEA. V lost 3 bases and J lost 3; bases outside the gene matches: 2. This CDR3 region has 14 residues. The CDR3 sequence is CSVDSSGREETQYF. The CDR3 DNA reads TGCAGCGTTGACTCTAGCGGGAGGGAAGAGACCCAGTACTTC.

Concerning this clone: At the DNA level, this CDR3 is encoded by other sequences in the same sample as well. The chain is built from TRBV18 and TRBJ2-5; D remains unclear. Per the germline V gene, CDR1 is KGHSH and CDR2 is LQKENI. The ends were cut back, 6 bases at V and 0 bases at J, with 5 bases in the middle. This CDR3 spans 12 amino acids. The CDR3 DNA reads TGTGCCAGCTCCCCGAACCAAGAGACCCAGTACTTC. Translated: CASSPNQETQYF.

The rearrangement joins TRBV7-3 to TRBJ2-3, with D possibly being TRBD2 (6 bases). V lost 2 bases and J lost 5, with 11 bases in between. From germline, CDR1 is SGHTA and CDR2 FQGTGA. The CDR3 loop spans 14 amino acids. The CDR3 protein is CASSLGGQGDTQYF. For the CDR3, the DNA is TGTGCCAGCAGCTTAGGAGGGCAGGGAGATACGCAGTATTTT.

This clone was counted a single time. It is likely a read error: a sequence one base away is far more abundant. This chain joins TRBV5-1 and TRBJ1-4; 7 nucleotides align to TRBD1. The CDR3 has 13 residues. Germline values: CDR1 SGHRS, CDR2 YFSETQ. The CDR3 sequence: CASSLGGVEKLSF. Written as DNA, the CDR3 is TGCGCCAGCAGTCTAGGGGGCGTTGAAAAACTGTCTTTT.

Only a few counts were recorded for this clone. A far larger clone is only one base removed, so a read error is likely. Different DNA sequences within this sample yield the same CDR3. The chain recombines TRBV2 with TRBJ2-7; the D gene is possibly TRBD1 (6 bases). In germline, CDR1 is SNHLY, CDR2 FYNNEI. The length of the CDR3 is 12 residues. Trimming took off 2 bases at V and 4 bases at J, with 6 bases between the two ends. The CDR3 sequence is CASSEQGYEQYF. CDR3 nucleotides: TGTGCCAGCAGTGAACAGGGGTACGAGCAGTACTTC.

V is TRBV28 and J is TRBJ2-1; D perhaps matches TRBD1 (6 bases). Germline V CDR1 and CDR2: MDHEN, SYDVKM. V gave up 5 bases and J gave up 6 bases, with 11 bases separating them. This CDR3 has 13 residues. The CDR3 here is CASSTGQTNEQFF. The CDR3 region has the DNA TGTGCCAGCAGTACCGGACAGACCAATGAGCAGTTCTTC.

V and J are TRBV7-2 and TRBJ2-1; perhaps D is TRBD1 or TRBD2 (5 bases each). This CDR3 has 14 amino acids. The germline V gene encodes CDR1 SGHTA and CDR2 FQGNSA. With 3 bases removed from V and 2 bases from J, the gap between germline ends came to 8 bases. In DNA form, the CDR3 reads TGTGCCAGCAGCTTGAGGGGTCCCTACAATGAGCAGTTCTTC. Amino acid sequence: CASSLRGPYNEQFF.

Only one count was recorded for this clone. The rearrangement uses TRBV15 and TRBJ1-2; D uncertain. The CDR3 contains 13 residues. Trimming left V 5 bases short and J 8 bases short, with 15 bases between. The germline V gene encodes CDR1 LNHNV and CDR2 YYDKDF (reference sequence). The chain's CDR3 is CATSLGGESGYTF. The CDR3 region has the DNA TGTGCCACCAGCCTGGGTGGGGAAAGCGGCTACACCTTC.

This clone appeared a few times. This chain joins TRBV28 and TRBJ2-5, with a possible D match to TRBD2 (5 bases). V lost 5 bases, J lost 9 bases, and 10 bases lay in between. This CDR3 region has 11 residues. The germline gives CDR1 MDHEN, CDR2 SYDVKM. Here the CDR3 reads CASSITRSQYF. The CDR3 bases are TGTGCCAGCAGTATTACTAGATCCCAGTACTTC.

This clone was seen repeatedly, ten times or more. This rearrangement joins TRBV7-2 to TRBJ2-3; 8 nucleotides align to TRBD1. The CDR3 covers 15 residues. CDR1 is SGHTA and CDR2 is FQGNSA in the germline V gene. V gave up 5 bases and J gave up 0 bases; unmatched junction bases: 4. The CDR3 DNA reads as TGTGCCAGCAGCCGCAGGGGGCCAAGCACAGATACGCAGTATTTT. It translates to CASSRRGPSTDTQYF.